This T cell receptor (beta chain) was documented in a study of blood T cell repertoires in COVID-19. Study as a whole: Donors in the United States, Italy and Spain gave samples during acute or convalescent COVID-19. Sample material is recorded as cDNA or gDNA derived from T cells, B-cell-depleted T cells, or PBMCs.

Original data processing: Amplification with reference gene primers provided the estimates of nucleated cell counts. Here immunoSEQ multiplex PCR was the method, and the copy in TCRdb shows in-frame clones only, minus some. Clone size and V and J calls were adopted from that table, with D and trimming inferred from the DNA. The data show 70,000 to 95,000 clones, 84% seen once. From germline, CDR1 is SGHTA and CDR2 FQGNSA. The V segment lost 3 bases and the J segment 2 bases; nucleotides outside the gene matches: 9. CDR3 length: 16 amino acids. This clonotype was obtained from a woman in her forties or fifties with acute or convalescent COVID-19. The source material was peripheral blood. The V call is TRBV7-2, the J call TRBJ2-5; 7 bases are a match to TRBD2. DNA of the CDR3: TGTGCCAGCAGCTTGGGGAGGGTCCGAATGCAAGAGACCCAGTACTTC. This encodes CASSLGRVRMQETQYF.